This T cell receptor beta chain comes out of a study of cytomegalovirus exposure and HLA in healthy donors. Study at large: The approximately 120 validation repertoires, a later analysis reported, used the same platform as the approximately 670 repertoires from the first cohort.

Regarding the study as a whole: According to a subsequent analysis, TCR clusters identified in the first cohort showed a tendency to co-occur across the 100 to 150 validation repertoires. Cytomegalovirus association was assigned to about 150 TCR beta chains. Many donors carried some public TCRs, although rarity characterized most TCR sequences.

The CDR3 totals 15 residues. Per germline, CDR1 SGHTA and CDR2 FQGNSA. Trimming took 1 base from V and 7 from J; bases not matched to a gene: 10. The data were produced by immunoSEQ multiplex PCR, yet TCRdb's version contains in-frame clones alone and is incomplete. Counted here are about 160,000 clones, roughly 89% occurring once; the ten biggest clones make up 4% to 4.5%. This clone was detected only a few times. Its specificity is not known. The chain recombines TRBV7-2 with TRBJ2-7; TRBD1 matches at 7 bases. What was sequenced was PBMCs. The clonotype was recovered from a man between 18 and 29 years old in good health and CMV-seropositive. CDR3 sequence: CASSLVFGTVGEQYF. In DNA form, the CDR3 reads TGTGCCAGCAGCTTAGTGTTTGGGACAGTGGGAGAGCAGTACTTC.